This T cell receptor (beta chain) originates from a study of cytomegalovirus exposure and HLA in healthy donors. Study results and caveats: Some V segments, TRBV6-2 and TRBV6-3 among them, were indistinguishable and were therefore excluded.

This CDR3 spans 13 amino acids. Trimming pared 2 bases from V and 4 bases from J, leaving 8 bases between. Per the germline V gene, CDR1 is MNHNS and CDR2 is SASEGT. The PCR made use of 60 Vbeta and 13 Jbeta primers. TCRdb's table, derived via immunoSEQ multiplex PCR, lists solely in-frame clones and lacks some. The table lists 140,000 to 150,000 clones, roughly 75% of them singletons. Notes on this clone: Its matching antigen is unknown.

V and J are TRBV6-1 and TRBJ1-2, with D unclear. The TCR sequence derives from a female donor in good health and CMV-seronegative. Sequenced sample: PBMCs. In nucleotides, the CDR3 is TGTGCCAGCAGTGAAACGGGTATCTATGGCTACACCTTC. It codes for CASSETGIYGYTF.